This T cell receptor beta chain was recorded in a study of T cells after yellow fever vaccination. Study information: Researchers used SMART-Seq v4 Ultra Low Input to prepare fractions that had low cell numbers.

Remarks on this clonotype: Its antigen remains unknown.

Germline CDR1 is SGHRS and CDR2 is YFSETQ. The CDR3 sequence is 11 residues long. Trimming pared 6 bases from V and 3 bases from J, leaving 7 bases between. Whole-study results and caveats: It was a weaker secondary response, yet one that peaked faster, at day 5 versus 15. The study re-detected most primary-vaccination clones after the booster (nearly 97% CD4, just over 85% CD8).

TCRdb itself ran the 5' RACE reads through MiXCR, one entry per CDR3 protein. The sample lists fewer than 450,000 distinct CDR3 sequences; approximately 10% were seen once. The rearrangement joins TRBV5-1 to TRBJ2-7; TRBD2 might be the D (5 bases). This TCR derives from a man between 18 and 35 years old who received the YFV17D yellow fever vaccine. The source material was PBMCs, sampled on the day of the first yellow fever vaccination. In nucleotides, the CDR3 is TGCGCCAGCACCGGGGACTACGAGCAGTACTTC. Protein product: CASTGDYEQYF.